This entry features one T cell receptor (beta chain) sequence. The germline V gene encodes CDR1 SGHKS and CDR2 YYEKEE (reference sequence). The CDR3 runs 14 residues. J was trimmed by 10 bases and V by 3 bases; bases with no gene match: 7. In the original workflow: Cell counts per sample came from amplifying reference gene primers. The repertoire was sequenced with immunoSEQ multiplex PCR; TCRdb's copy has only in-frame clones and lacks some. The V and J calls and the clone size are those of that table, but D and trimming were determined from the DNA. The data hold about 190,000 clones, with around nine tenths observed a single time. This entry comes from a study of blood T cell repertoires in COVID-19. Study at large: The samples span acute and convalescent COVID-19 from the United States, Italy and Spain. Nucleic acid was either cDNA or gDNA, and it came from T cells, B-cell-depleted T cells, or PBMCs.

The chain has TRBV5-5 and TRBJ1-6; 7 bases map to TRBD1. This TCR was recovered from a man aged 35-49 years with active or convalescent COVID-19. The sequenced sample was peripheral blood. This CDR3 is CASSSGTVPSPLHF. In DNA, the CDR3 is TGTGCCAGCAGCTCCGGGACAGTCCCCTCACCCCTCCACTTT.